A single T cell receptor beta chain is shown here with its context. In the authors' methods: By means of reference gene primer amplification, nucleated cell counts were estimated. Assay used: immunoSEQ multiplex PCR; TCRdb lists only in-frame clones, some missing. That table gives V, J and clone size, and the DNA gave D and trimming. This sample has fewer than 250,000 clones, with 86% found just once. This sample stems from a study of blood T cell repertoires in COVID-19. Whole-study context: Specimens from acute and convalescent COVID-19 originated in the United States, Italy and Spain. The analysed material was cDNA or gDNA that came from T cells, B-cell-depleted T cells, or PBMCs.

From germline, CDR1 is LNHDA and CDR2 SQIVND (reference sequence). This CDR3 is built from 15 residues. Trimming took 5 bases from V and 1 from J, leaving 12 bases between them. Seattle-derived patients entered the study during active infection and were followed longitudinally. This sequence was found in a woman of 80 years or more with COVID-19, enrolled during active disease. Sequencing was carried out using peripheral blood. V gene TRBV19 combines with J gene TRBJ1-5; D remains ambiguous. The chain's CDR3 is CASSLRGLSNQPQHF. For the CDR3, the DNA is TGTGCCAGTAGTCTCAGAGGATTGAGCAATCAGCCCCAGCATTTT.